This TCR beta chain was sequenced for a study of radiotherapy plus CTLA-4 blockade in lung cancer. Profiling relied on immunoSEQ multiplex PCR, and the TCRdb table lists in-frame clones only, not all of them. The sample lists about 78,000 clones; around nine tenths were seen once. Material: peripheral blood, obtained from a patient treated with radiotherapy plus ipilimumab. The origin of this receptor is a human donor with non-small cell lung cancer who had stable disease on radiotherapy plus ipilimumab.

The DNA of the CDR3 is TGTGCCAGCAGTTACCTGGGCCGGAGCACAGATACGCAGTATTTT. Translated: CASSYLGRSTDTQYF. The chain uses TRBV6-6 and TRBJ2-3; D not resolved. The CDR3 totals 15 residues. The germline V gene encodes CDR1 MNHNY and CDR2 SVGAGI (reference sequence). The germline V and J ends were trimmed by 2 bases and 0 bases, with 9 bases remaining between them.